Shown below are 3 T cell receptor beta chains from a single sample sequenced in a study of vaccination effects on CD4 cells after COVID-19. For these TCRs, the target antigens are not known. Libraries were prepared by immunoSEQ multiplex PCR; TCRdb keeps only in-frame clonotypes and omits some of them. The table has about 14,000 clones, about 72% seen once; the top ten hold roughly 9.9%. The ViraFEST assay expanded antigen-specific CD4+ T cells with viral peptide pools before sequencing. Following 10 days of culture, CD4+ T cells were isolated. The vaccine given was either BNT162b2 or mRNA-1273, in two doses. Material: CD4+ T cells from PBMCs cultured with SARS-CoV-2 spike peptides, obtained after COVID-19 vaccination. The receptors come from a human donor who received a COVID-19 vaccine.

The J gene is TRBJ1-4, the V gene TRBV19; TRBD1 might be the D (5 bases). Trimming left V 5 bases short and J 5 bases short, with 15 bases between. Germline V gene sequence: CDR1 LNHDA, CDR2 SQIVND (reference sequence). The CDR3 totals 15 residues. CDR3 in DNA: TGTGCCAGTAGTCCTCCGGGACCGGTAAATGAAAAACTGTTTTTT. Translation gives CASSPPGPVNEKLFF.

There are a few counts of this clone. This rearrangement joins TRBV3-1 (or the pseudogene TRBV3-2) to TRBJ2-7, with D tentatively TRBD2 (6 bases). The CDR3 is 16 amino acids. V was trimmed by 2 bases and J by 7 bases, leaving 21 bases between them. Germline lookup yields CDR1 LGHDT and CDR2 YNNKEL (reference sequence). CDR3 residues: CASSQKGVGGAGEQYF. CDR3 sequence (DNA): TGTGCCAGCAGCCAAAAAGGGGTCGGAGGGGCAGGTGAGCAGTACTTC.

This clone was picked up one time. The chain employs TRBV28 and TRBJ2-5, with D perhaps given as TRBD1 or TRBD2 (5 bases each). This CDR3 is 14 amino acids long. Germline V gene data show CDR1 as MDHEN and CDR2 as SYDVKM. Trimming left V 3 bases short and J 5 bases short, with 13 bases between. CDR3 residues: CASSLGRVIETQYF. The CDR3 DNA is TGTGCCAGCAGTTTGGGGCGGGTAATCGAGACCCAGTACTTC.